The subject of this entry is one TCR beta chain. The antigen remains unidentified. The junction departs from germline at one end; a sequencing error may be responsible. The time point here: sample taken at primary tumor resection. Unsorted tumor, nontumor lung tissue or cryopreserved PBMC supplied the whole RNA. The donors comprised about 70 untreated early-stage non-small cell lung cancer patients. The data were obtained in a study of spatial heterogeneity in lung cancer. Study at large: Unique TCR and UMI combinations averaged more than ten appearances each in raw reads. Study findings and constraints: Ubiquitous, expanded tumor-derived TCRs were more frequently observed in blood at resection than at follow-up.

The CDR3 is 15 residues long. Germline CDR1 and CDR2: MNHEY and SVGEGT. Each molecule of TCR cDNA was tagged with one unique molecular identifier. TCRdb passed the 5' RACE reads through MiXCR, listing each CDR3 protein once. The sample shows approximately 52,000 distinct CDR3 sequences, over 5.5% of them seen only once. The material was PBMCs, obtained at surgery. The genes are TRBV6-2 or TRBV6-3 and TRBJ2-5; 9 bases fit TRBD2. The receptor was isolated from a female donor with early-stage non-small cell lung cancer. The CDR3 protein is CASSIIGLAQVTQYF. In DNA, the CDR3 is TGTGCCAGCAGTATCATTGGACTAGCGCAAGTGACCCAGTACTTC.